These 11 T cell receptor beta chains share one sample of origin, sequenced in a study of T cells in localized non-small cell lung cancer. Profiling relied on immunoSEQ multiplex PCR, and the TCRdb table lists in-frame clones only, not all of them. The sample lists about 880 clones, under 25% occurring once. The material was normal lung tissue next to the tumor, obtained before any cancer treatment. The receptor set was obtained from a man aged 40 to 70 with stage I lung adenocarcinoma.

In its sample, this clone was seen once. This chain uses TRBV6-8 with TRBJ2-2, with a weak D call TRBD1 (6 bases). Germline CDR1 reads MNHGY; CDR2 reads SAAAGT. This CDR3 contains 14 residues. V was cut by 5 bases and J by 6 bases, with 13 bases left in between. As DNA, the CDR3 is TGTGCCAGCAGTGAGACAGGTGGGGCCGGGGAGCTGTTTTTT. Translating it yields CASSETGGAGELFF.

This rearrangement joins TRBV6-8 to TRBJ1-2, with a weak D call TRBD1 (5 bases). The CDR3 contains 14 residues. Germline lookup yields CDR1 MNHGY and CDR2 SAAAGT. Trimming shortened V by 6 bases and J by 3 bases, and 14 bases separated the two germline ends. As DNA, the CDR3 is TGTGCCAGCAGCCTTTCCGACAGATACTATGGCTACACCTTC. Translation gives CASSLSDRYYGYTF.

The chain is built from TRBV5-1 and TRBJ1-1; 8 bases are shared with TRBD1. With 4 bases clipped from V and 2 bases from J, the junction kept 4 bases outside the gene matches. The germline gives CDR1 SGHRS, CDR2 YFSETQ. The CDR3 is 14 amino acids. Here the CDR3 reads CASSPGTGNTEAFF. As DNA, the CDR3 is TGCGCCAGCAGCCCCGGGACAGGCAACACTGAAGCTTTCTTT.

The genes are TRBV11-3 and TRBJ1-1; D not certain. V was cut by 2 bases and J by 4 bases, with 14 bases left in between. Germline V CDR1 and CDR2: SGHNT, YENEEA. The CDR3 contains 15 residues. The CDR3 is CASSLNPGRSTEAFF. The CDR3 DNA reads as TGTGCCAGCAGCTTAAACCCAGGAAGGAGCACTGAAGCTTTCTTT.

V gene TRBV18 combines with J gene TRBJ2-7; 10 nucleotides line up with TRBD1. This CDR3 is 14 amino acids long. The germline V gene encodes CDR1 KGHSH and CDR2 LQKENI. Losses at the gene ends were 3 bases for V and 6 bases for J; bases not matched to a gene: 5. CDR3 coding DNA: TGTGCCAGCTCACCGAGGGACAGGGGAGGCGAGCAGTACTTC. Its translation: CASSPRDRGGEQYF. Together with reference TRBV18 and TRBJ2-7, the CDR3 gives the full variable domain: NAGVMQNPRHLVRRRGQEARLRCSPMKGHSHVYWYRQLPEEGLKFMVYLQKENIIDESGMPKERFSAEFPKEGPSILRIQQVVRGDSAAYFCASSPRDRGGEQYFGPGTRLTVT.

This chain connects TRBV28 to TRBJ1-1; the match to TRBD1 covers 7 bases. This CDR3 spans 15 amino acids. Germline loops: CDR1 MDHEN, CDR2 SYDVKM. J gave up 6 bases and V 4 bases, and 11 bases lay outside the gene matches. The CDR3 nucleotides read TGTGCCAGCAGTTCCCCAGGGGGTAAGATTCCTGAAGCTTTCTTT. This encodes CASSSPGGKIPEAFF. Looking up the rest from reference TRBV28 and TRBJ1-1 gives the full variable domain: DVKVTQSSRYLVKRTGEKVFLECVQDMDHENMFWYRQDPGLGLRLIYFSYDVKMKEKGDIPEGYSVSREKKERFSLILESASTNQTSMYLCASSSPGGKIPEAFFGQGTRLTVV.

There are a few counts of this clone. DNA for the CDR3: TGTGCCAGCAGCTTAGATCGCAGGGGTTCGGGCTACACCTTC. Amino acid sequence: CASSLDRRGSGYTF. The chain is built from TRBV11-3 and TRBJ1-2; the D gene is possibly TRBD1 (6 bases). The germline gives CDR1 SGHNT, CDR2 YENEEA. The ends were cut back, 0 bases at V and 8 bases at J, with 13 bases in the middle. The CDR3 is 14 amino acids.

The V gene is TRBV29-1, the J gene TRBJ2-6; D remains unclear. The CDR3 totals 14 residues. Germline CDR1 is SQVTM and CDR2 is ANQGSEA. V was cut by 1 base and J by 4 bases, with 8 bases left in between. The CDR3 protein is CSVEGVPGANVLTF. As DNA, the CDR3 is TGCAGCGTTGAAGGGGTCCCAGGGGCCAACGTCCTGACTTTC.

The V gene is TRBV10-2, the J gene TRBJ2-7; D is possibly TRBD2 (6 bases). Germline V gene lookup returns CDR1 WSHSY and CDR2 SAAADI. V shed 5 bases and J shed 2 bases, with 25 bases lying between them. CDR3 length: 18 residues. The CDR3 spells CASSFPLVSSGLTYEQYF. The CDR3 DNA follows: TGCGCCAGCAGTTTCCCCCTAGTGTCCAGCGGGCTCACCTACGAGCAGTACTTC.

This clone occurred a few times. The chain uses TRBV28 and TRBJ1-5; D gene unclear. CDR3 length equals 15 residues. The V and J ends lost 6 bases and 2 bases respectively, with 14 bases between them. Germline CDR1 reads MDHEN; CDR2 reads SYDVKM. CDR3 sequence reads: CASRARKVGNQPQHF. The CDR3 region has the DNA TGTGCCAGCAGAGCCCGGAAGGTGGGCAATCAGCCCCAGCATTTT. The full variable domain, in which reference TRBV28 and TRBJ1-5 provide the parts outside the CDR3, is DVKVTQSSRYLVKRTGEKVFLECVQDMDHENMFWYRQDPGLGLRLIYFSYDVKMKEKGDIPEGYSVSREKKERFSLILESASTNQTSMYLCASRARKVGNQPQHFGDGTRLSIL.

This clone occurred a few times. The chain joins TRBV11-3 to TRBJ2-2, with 7 bases that match TRBD1. Germline values: CDR1 SGHNT, CDR2 YENEEA. The CDR3 runs 17 residues. J was trimmed by 4 bases and V by 5 bases; bases with no gene match: 13. CDR3 in DNA: TGTGCCAGCAGCCTTTTCCTTCGGGACAGAGGCACCGGGGAGCTGTTTTTT. Translated: CASSLFLRDRGTGELFF.